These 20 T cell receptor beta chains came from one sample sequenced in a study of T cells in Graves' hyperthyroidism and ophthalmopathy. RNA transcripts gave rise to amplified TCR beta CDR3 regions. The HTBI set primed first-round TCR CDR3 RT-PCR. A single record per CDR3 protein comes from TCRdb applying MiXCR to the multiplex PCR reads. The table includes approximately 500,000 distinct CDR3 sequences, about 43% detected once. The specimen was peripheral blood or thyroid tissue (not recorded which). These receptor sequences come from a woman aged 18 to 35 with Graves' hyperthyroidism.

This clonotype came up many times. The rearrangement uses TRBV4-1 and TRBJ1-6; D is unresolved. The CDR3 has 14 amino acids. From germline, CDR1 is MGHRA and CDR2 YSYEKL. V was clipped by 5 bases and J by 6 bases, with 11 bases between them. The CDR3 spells CASSTQISNSPLHF. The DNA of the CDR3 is TGCGCCAGCAGCACACAGATCTCTAATTCACCCCTCCACTTT.

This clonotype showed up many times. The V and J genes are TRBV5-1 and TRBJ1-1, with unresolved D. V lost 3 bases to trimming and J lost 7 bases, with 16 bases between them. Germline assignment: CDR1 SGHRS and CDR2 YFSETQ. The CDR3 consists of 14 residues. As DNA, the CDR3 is TGCGCCAGCAGCTACCGTAGGCTCGATGGTGAAGCTTTCTTT. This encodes CASSYRRLDGEAFF.

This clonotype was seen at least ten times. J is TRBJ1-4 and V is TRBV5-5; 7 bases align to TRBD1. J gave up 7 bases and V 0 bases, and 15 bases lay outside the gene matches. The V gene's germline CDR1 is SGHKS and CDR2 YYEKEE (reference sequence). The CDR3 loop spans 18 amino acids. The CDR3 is CASSLEGQHLSFGEKLFF. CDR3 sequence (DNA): TGTGCCAGCAGCTTGGAGGGACAGCATTTGTCGTTCGGTGAAAAACTGTTTTTT.

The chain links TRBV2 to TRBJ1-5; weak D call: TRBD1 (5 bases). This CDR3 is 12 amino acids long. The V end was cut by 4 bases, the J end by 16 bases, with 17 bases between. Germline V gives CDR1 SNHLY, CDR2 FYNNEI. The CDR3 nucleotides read TGTGCCAGCAGTGGGGGATGGTCGGGGGTACATTTT. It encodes CASSGGWSGVHF.

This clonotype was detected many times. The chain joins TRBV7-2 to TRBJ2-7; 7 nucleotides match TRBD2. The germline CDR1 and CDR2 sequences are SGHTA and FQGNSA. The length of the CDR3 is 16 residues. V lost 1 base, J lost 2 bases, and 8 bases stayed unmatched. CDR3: CASSLERLAETYEQYF. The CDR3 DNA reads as TGTGCCAGCAGCTTAGAGCGGCTAGCGGAGACCTACGAGCAGTACTTC.

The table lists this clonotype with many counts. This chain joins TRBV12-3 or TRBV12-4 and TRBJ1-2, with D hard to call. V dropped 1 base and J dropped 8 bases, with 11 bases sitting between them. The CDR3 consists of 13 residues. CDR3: CASSLGRSDGYTF. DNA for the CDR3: TGTGCCAGCAGTTTAGGACGGTCGGACGGCTACACCTTC.

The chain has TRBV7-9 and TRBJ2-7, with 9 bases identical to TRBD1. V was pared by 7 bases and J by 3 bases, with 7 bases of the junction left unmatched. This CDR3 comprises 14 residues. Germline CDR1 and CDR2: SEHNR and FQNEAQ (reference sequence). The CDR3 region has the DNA TGTGCCAGCACCTACAGGGGGCGCGACTACGAGCAGTACTTC. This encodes CASTYRGRDYEQYF.

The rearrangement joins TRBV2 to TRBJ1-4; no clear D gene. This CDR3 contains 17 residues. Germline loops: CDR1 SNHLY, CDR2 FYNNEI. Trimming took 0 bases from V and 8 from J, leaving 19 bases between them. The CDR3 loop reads CASSEALGLAGKEKLFF. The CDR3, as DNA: TGTGCCAGCAGTGAAGCGCTAGGACTAGCGGGAAAGGAAAAACTGTTTTTT.

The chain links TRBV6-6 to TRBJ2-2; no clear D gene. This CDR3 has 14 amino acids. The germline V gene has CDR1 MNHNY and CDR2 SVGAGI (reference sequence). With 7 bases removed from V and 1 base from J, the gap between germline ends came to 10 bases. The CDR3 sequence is CASTRAVNTGELFF. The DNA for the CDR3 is TGTGCCAGCACCCGGGCGGTGAACACCGGGGAGCTGTTTTTT.

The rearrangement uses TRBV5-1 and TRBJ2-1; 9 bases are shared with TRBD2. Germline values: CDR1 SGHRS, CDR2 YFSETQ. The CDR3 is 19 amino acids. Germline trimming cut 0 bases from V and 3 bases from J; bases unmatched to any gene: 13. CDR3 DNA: TGCGCCAGCAGCTTGGTTGGTAGCGGGAGTAGATTGAACTACAATGAGCAGTTCTTC. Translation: CASSLVGSGSRLNYNEQFF. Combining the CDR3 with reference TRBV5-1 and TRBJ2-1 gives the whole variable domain KAGVTQTPRYLIKTRGQQVTLSCSPISGHRSVSWYQQTPGQGLQFLFEYFSETQRNKGNFPGRFSGRQFSNSRSEMNVSTLELGDSALYLCASSLVGSGSRLNYNEQFFGPGTRLTVL.

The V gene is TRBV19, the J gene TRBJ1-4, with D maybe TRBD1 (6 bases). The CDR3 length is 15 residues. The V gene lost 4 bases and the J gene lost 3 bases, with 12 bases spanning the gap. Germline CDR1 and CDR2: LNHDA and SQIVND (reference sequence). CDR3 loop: CASSTRTAANEKLFF. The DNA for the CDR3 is TGTGCCAGTAGTACAAGGACAGCGGCTAATGAAAAACTGTTTTTT.

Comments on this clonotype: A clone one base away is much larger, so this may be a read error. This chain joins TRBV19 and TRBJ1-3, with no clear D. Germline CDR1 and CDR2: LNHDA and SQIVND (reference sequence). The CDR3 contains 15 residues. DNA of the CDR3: TGTGCCAGTTCGGGCCCCCTTTATGTTGGAAACGCCATATATTTT. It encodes CASSGPLYVGNAIYF.

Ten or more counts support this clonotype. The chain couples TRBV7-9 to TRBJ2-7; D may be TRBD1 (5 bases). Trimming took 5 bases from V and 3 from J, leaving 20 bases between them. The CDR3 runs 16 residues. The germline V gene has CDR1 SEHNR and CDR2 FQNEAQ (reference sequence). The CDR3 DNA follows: TGTGCCAGCAGCCCCCGATTGGGGCTAGGTGACTACGAGCAGTACTTC. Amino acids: CASSPRLGLGDYEQYF.

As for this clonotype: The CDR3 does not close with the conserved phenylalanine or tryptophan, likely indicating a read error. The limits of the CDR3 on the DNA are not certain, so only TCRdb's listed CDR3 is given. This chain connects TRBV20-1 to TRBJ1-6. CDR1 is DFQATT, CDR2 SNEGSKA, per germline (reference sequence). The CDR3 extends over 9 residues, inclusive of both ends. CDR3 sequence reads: CSARGPSVV.

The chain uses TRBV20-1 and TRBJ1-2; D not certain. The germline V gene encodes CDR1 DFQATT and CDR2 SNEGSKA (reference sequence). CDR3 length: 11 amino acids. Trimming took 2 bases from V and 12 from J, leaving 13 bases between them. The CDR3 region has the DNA TGCAGTGCTAGAAGGTCGACTAGCAACACCTTC. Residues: CSARRSTSNTF.

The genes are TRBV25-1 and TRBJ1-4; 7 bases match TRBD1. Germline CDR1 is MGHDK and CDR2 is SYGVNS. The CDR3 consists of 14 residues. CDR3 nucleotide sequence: TGTGCTAGAGACTCCGGGACAGTTAATGAAAAACTGTTTTTT. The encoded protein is CARDSGTVNEKLFF.

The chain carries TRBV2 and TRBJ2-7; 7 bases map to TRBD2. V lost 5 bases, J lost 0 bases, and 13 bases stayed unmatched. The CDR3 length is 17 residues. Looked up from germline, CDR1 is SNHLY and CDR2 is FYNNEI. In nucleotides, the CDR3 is TGTGCCAGCAGTCCCCAAGCGAAGGGCGGGAGCTCCTACGAGCAGTACTTC. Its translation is CASSPQAKGGSSYEQYF. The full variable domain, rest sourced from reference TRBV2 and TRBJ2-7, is EPEVTQTPSHQVTQMGQEVILRCVPISNHLYFYWYRQILGQKVEFLVSFYNNEISEKSEIFDDQFSVERPDGSNFTLKIRSTKLEDSAMYFCASSPQAKGGSSYEQYFGPGTRLTVT.

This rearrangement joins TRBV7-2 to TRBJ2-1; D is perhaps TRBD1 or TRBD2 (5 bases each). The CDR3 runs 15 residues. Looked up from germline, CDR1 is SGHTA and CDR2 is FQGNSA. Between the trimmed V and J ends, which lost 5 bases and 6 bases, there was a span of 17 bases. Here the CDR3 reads CASSDTGPLGNEQFF. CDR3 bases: TGTGCCAGCAGCGACACGGGACCCCTGGGCAATGAGCAGTTCTTC. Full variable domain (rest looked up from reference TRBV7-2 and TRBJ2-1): GAGVSQSPSNKVTEKGKDVELRCDPISGHTALYWYRQSLGQGLEFLIYFQGNSAPDKSGLPSDRFSAERTGGSVSTLTIQRTQQEDSAVYLCASSDTGPLGNEQFFGPGTRLTVL.

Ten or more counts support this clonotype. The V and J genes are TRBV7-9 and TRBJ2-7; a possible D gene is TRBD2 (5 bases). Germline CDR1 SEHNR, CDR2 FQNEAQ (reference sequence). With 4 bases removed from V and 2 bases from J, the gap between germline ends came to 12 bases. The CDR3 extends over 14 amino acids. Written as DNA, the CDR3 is TGTGCCAGCAGCTCCTCATCCGGGACCTACGAGCAGTACTTC. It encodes CASSSSSGTYEQYF.

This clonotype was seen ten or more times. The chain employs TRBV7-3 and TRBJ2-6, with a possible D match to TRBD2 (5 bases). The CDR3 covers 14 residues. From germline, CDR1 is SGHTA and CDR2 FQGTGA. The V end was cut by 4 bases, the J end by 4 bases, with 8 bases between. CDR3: CASSSGLGANVLTF. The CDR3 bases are TGTGCCAGCAGCTCAGGACTCGGGGCCAACGTCCTGACTTTC.